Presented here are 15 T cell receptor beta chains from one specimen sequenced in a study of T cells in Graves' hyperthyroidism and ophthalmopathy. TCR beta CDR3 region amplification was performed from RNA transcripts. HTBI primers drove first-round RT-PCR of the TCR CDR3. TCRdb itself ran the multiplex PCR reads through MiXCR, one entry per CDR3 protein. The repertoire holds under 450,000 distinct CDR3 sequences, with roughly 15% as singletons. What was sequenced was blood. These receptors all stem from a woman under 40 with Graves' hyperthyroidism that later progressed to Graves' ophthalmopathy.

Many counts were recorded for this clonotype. The CDR3 reads CASSLYPTGPNSYNEQFF. The CDR3 DNA is TGCGCCAGCAGCTTGTACCCGACAGGCCCTAACTCCTACAATGAGCAGTTCTTC. The V and J genes are TRBV5-1 and TRBJ2-1; a weak D match, TRBD1 (6 bases). The CDR3 is 18 residues long. CDR1 SGHRS and CDR2 YFSETQ come from the germline V gene. V gave up 1 base and J gave up 0 bases, with 17 bases separating them.

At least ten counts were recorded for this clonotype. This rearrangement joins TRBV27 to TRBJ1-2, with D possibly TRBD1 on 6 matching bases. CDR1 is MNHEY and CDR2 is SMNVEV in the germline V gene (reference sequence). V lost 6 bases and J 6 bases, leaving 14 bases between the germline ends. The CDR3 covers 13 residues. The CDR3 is CASRRAEGDGYTF. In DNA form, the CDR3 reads TGTGCCAGCAGGAGAGCGGAGGGGGATGGCTACACCTTC.

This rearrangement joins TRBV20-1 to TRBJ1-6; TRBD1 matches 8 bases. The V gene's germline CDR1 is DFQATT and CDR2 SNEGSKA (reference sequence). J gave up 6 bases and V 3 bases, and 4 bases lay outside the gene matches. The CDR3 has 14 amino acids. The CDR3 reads CSASQGARNSPLHF. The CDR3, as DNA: TGCAGTGCTAGCCAGGGGGCTCGTAATTCACCCCTCCACTTT.

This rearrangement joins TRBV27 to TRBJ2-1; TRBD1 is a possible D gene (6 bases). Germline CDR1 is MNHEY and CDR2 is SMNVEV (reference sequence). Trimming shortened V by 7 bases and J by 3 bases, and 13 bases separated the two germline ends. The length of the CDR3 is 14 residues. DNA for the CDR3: TGTGCCAGCATGATGACAGGAAGCTACAATGAGCAGTTCTTC. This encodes CASMMTGSYNEQFF.

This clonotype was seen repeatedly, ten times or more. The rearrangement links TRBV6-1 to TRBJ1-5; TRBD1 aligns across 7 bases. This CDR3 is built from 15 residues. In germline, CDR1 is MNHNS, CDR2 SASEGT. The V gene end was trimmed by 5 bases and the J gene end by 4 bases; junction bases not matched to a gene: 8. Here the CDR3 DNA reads TGTGCCAGCAGTAATCCGGGACAGTCTAATCAGCCCCAGCATTTT. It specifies CASSNPGQSNQPQHF.

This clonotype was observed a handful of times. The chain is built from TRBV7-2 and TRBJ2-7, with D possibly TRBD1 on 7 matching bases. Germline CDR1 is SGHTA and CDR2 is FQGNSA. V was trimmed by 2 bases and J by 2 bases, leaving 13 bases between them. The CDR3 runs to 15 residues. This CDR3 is CASSLSQGRTYEQYF. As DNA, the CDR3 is TGTGCCAGCAGCTTATCACAGGGGAGGACCTACGAGCAGTACTTC. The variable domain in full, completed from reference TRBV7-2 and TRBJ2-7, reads GAGVSQSPSNKVTEKGKDVELRCDPISGHTALYWYRQSLGQGLEFLIYFQGNSAPDKSGLPSDRFSAERTGGSVSTLTIQRTQQEDSAVYLCASSLSQGRTYEQYFGPGTRLTVT.

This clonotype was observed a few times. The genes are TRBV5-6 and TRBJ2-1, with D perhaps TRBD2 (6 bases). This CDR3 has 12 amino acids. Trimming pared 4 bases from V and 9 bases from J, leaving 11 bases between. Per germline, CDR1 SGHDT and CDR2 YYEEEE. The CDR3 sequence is CASSPGGSEQFF. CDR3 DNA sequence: TGTGCCAGCAGCCCCGGAGGGAGTGAGCAGTTCTTC.

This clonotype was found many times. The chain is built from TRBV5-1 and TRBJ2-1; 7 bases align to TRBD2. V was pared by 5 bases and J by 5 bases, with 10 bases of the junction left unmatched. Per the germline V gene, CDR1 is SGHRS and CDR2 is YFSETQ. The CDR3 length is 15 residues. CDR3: CASRMGGGSDNEQFF. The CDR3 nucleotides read TGCGCCAGCAGGATGGGGGGAGGGTCCGACAATGAGCAGTTCTTC.

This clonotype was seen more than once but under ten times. The CDR3 region has the DNA TGTGCCAGCAGTGAATACGGGGAGGGGGCCAAAAACATTCAGTACTTC. Translation gives CASSEYGEGAKNIQYF. The chain joins TRBV6-2 or TRBV6-3 to TRBJ2-4, with 7 bases fitting TRBD2. This CDR3 spans 16 amino acids. Germline V gene data show CDR1 as MNHEY and CDR2 as SVGEGT. V trimming: 5 bases; J trimming: 1 base; junction bases outside the gene matches: 8.

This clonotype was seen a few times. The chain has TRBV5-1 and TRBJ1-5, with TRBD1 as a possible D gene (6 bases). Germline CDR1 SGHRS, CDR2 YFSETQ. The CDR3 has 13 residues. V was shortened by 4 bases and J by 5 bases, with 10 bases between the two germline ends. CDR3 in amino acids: CASSAQGYQPQHF. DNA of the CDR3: TGCGCCAGCAGCGCGCAGGGGTATCAGCCCCAGCATTTT.

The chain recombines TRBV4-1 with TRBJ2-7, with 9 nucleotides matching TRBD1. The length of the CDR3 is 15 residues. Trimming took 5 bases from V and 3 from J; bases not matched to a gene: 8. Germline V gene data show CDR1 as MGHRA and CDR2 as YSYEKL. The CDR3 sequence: CASSSQGQGGYEQYF. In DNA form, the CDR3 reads TGCGCCAGCAGCTCTCAGGGACAGGGAGGCTACGAGCAGTACTTC.

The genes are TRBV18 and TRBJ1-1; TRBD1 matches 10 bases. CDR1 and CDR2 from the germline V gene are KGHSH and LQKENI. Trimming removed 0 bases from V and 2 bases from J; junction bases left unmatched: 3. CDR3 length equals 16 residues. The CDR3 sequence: CASSPPRQGANTEAFF. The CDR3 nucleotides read TGTGCCAGCTCACCACCCAGACAGGGGGCTAACACTGAAGCTTTCTTT.

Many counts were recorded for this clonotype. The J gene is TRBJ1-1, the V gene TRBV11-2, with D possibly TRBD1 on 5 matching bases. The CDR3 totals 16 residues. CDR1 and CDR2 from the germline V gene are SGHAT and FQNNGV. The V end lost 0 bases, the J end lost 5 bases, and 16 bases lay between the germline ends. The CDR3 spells CASSLEGRGFRTEAFF. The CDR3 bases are TGTGCCAGCAGCTTAGAGGGGCGGGGTTTTAGGACTGAAGCTTTCTTT.

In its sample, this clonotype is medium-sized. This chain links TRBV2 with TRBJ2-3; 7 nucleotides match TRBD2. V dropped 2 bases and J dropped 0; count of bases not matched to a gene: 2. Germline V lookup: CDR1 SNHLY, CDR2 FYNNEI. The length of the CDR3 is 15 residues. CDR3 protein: CASSERLASTDTQYF. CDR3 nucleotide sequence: TGTGCCAGCAGTGAACGACTAGCTAGCACAGATACGCAGTATTTT.

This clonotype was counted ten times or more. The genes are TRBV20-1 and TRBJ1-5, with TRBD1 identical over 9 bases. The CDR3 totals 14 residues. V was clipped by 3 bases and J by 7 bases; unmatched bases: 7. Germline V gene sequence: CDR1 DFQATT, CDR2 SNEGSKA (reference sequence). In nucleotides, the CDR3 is TGCAGTGCTAGCCTGGAAACAGGGGGCCAGCCCCAGCATTTT. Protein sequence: CSASLETGGQPQHF.